This TCR beta chain was retrieved from a study of blood T cell repertoires in COVID-19. On the study more broadly: Acute and convalescent COVID-19 specimens originated in the United States, Italy and Spain. Sample material is recorded as cDNA or gDNA derived from T cells, B-cell-depleted T cells, or PBMCs.

How the authors handled the data: Reference gene primer amplification gave nucleated cell count estimates. The repertoire was sequenced with immunoSEQ multiplex PCR; TCRdb's copy has only in-frame clones and lacks some. V, J and clone size reflect that table, while D and trimming were determined from the DNA. The repertoire holds 55,000 to 85,000 clones, with roughly 85% as singletons. The CDR3 has 16 amino acids. Germline CDR1 SGHNT, CDR2 YYREEE (reference sequence). Trimming at V came to 3 bases and at J to 5 bases, leaving 5 bases not matched to a gene. The receptor's source is a man in his sixties with active or convalescent COVID-19. This rearrangement joins TRBV5-4 to TRBJ2-2; 12 bases fit TRBD1. The specimen sequenced was peripheral blood. CDR3 sequence: CASSSGQGADTGELFF. The CDR3 nucleotides read TGTGCCAGCAGCTCGGGACAGGGGGCGGATACCGGGGAGCTGTTTTTT.